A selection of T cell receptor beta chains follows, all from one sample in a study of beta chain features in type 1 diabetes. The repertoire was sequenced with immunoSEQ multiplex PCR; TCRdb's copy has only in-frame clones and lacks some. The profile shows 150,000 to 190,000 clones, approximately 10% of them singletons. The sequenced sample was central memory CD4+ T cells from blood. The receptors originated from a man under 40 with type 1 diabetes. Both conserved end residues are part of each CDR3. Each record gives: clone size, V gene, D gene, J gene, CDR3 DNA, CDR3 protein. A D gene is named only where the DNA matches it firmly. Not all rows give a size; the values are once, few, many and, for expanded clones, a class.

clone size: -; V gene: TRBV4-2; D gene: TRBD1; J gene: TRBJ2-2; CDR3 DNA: TGTGCCAGCAGCCAAAGAGGGGGCGCCCCCCCCGGGGAGCTGTTTTTT; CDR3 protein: CASSQRGGAPPGELFF
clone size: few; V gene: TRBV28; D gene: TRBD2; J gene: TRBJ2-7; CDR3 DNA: TGTGCCACCACTAGCGGGAGCAAGAACGAGCAGTACTTC; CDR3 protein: CATTSGSKNEQYF
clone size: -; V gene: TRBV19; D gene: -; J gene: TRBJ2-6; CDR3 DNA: TGTGCCAGTAGTATCTCCACGAGGAACGTCCTGACTTTC; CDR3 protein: CASSISTRNVLTF
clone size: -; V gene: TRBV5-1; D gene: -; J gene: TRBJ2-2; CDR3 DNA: TGCGCCAGCAGCTTGGAGAGATCCAAAGCGTTTGGGGAGCTGTTTTTT; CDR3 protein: CASSLERSKAFGELFF
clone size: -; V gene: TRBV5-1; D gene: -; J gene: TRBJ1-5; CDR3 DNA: TGCGCCAGCAGCCCGGGAGGGGGTTCAGATCAGCCCCAGCATTTT; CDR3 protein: CASSPGGGSDQPQHF
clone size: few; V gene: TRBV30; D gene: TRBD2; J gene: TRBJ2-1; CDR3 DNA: TGTGCCTGGAGTGTAGGGGGGAATAGCGGGGACAATGAGCAGTTCTTC; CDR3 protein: CAWSVGGNSGDNEQFF
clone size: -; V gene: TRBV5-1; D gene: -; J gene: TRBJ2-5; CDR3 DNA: TGCGCCAGCAGCTTGGGAGCGGAAGAGACCCAGTACTTC; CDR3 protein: CASSLGAEETQYF
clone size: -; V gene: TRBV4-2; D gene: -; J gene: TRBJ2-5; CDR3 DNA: TGTGCCAGCAGCCCCGGATCTAACGGGGCCCAGTACTTC; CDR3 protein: CASSPGSNGAQYF
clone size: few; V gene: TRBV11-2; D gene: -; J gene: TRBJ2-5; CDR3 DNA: TGTGCCAGCAGCTTACGGCCCTTGACACTGTACTTC; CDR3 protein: CASSLRPLTLYF
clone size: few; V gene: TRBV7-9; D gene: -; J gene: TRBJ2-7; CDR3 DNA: TGTGCCAGCAGCTTAGACGTCGCAGGAGGCGACGAGCAGTACTTC; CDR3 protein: CASSLDVAGGDEQYF
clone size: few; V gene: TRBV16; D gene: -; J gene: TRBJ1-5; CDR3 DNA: TGTGCCAGCAGCCAGGAGCTTGGGCCCCAGCATTTT; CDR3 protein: CASSQELGPQHF
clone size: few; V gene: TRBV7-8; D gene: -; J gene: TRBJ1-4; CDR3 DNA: TGTGCCAGCAGCTCATCTCGGGCTAATGAAAAACTGTTTTTT; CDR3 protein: CASSSSRANEKLFF
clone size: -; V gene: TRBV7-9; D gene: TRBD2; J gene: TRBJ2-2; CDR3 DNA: TGTGCCAGCAACCACAGACTAGCTAAGGCCGGGGAGCTGTTTTTT; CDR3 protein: CASNHRLAKAGELFF
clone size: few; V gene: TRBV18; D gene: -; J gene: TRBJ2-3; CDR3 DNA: TGTGCCAGCTCACCGGACTATCGTTCCTATACGCAGTATTTT; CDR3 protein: CASSPDYRSYTQYF
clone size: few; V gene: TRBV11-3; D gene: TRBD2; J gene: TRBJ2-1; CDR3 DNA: TGTGCCAGCAGCCCGACTAGCGGGAGTTACAATGAGCAGTTCTTC; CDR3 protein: CASSPTSGSYNEQFF
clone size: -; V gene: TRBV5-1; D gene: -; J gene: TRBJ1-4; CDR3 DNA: TGCGCCAGCAGCTTGGGCGGCAGCCTTGCAACTAATGAAAAACTGTTTTTT; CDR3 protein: CASSLGGSLATNEKLFF
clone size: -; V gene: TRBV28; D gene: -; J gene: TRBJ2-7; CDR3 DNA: TGTGCCACGCAAACGGTTTACGAGCAGTACTTC; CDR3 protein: CATQTVYEQYF
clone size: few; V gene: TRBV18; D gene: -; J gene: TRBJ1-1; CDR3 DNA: TGTGCCAGCTCACCAATACCGGTGATGAACACTGAAGCTTTCTTT; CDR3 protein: CASSPIPVMNTEAFF
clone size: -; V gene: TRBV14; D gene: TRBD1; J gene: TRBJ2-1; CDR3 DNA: TGTGCCAGCAGCCATTTTGGACAGGGGGTCCATGAGCAGTTCTTC; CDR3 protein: CASSHFGQGVHEQFF
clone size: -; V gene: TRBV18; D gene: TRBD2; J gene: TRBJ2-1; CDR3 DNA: TGTGCCAGCTCACCACAAACTAGCGGATACAATGAGCAGTTCTTC; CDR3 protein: CASSPQTSGYNEQFF
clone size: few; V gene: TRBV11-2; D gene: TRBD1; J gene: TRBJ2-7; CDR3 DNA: TGTGCCAGCAGCTCTCACCTTCGGACAGGGAGGAACGAGCAGTACTTC; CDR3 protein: CASSSHLRTGRNEQYF
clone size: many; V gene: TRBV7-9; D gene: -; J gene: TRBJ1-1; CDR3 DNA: TGTGCCAGCAGCCCCTCGTCTGGCCATACTTTCTTT; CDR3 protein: CASSPSSGHTFF
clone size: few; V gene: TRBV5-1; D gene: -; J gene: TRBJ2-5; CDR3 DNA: TGCGCCAGCAGCTGGGGGGACAGCCAAAGGGAGGAGACCCAGTACTTC; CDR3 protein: CASSWGDSQREETQYF
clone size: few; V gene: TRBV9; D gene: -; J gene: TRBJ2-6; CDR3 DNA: TGTGCCAGCAGGAGCTCTGGGGCCAACGTCCTGACTTTC; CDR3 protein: CASRSSGANVLTF
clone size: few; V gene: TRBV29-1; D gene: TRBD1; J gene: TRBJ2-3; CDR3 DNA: TGCAGCGTCGTACGCCGGGACAGGGATAGCACAGATACGCAGTATTTT; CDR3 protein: CSVVRRDRDSTDTQYF
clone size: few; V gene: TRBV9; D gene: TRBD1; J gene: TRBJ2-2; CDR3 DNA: TGTGCCAGCAGCCCCCGGACAGGGGGGTGGTCCGGGGAGCTGTTTTTT; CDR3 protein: CASSPRTGGWSGELFF
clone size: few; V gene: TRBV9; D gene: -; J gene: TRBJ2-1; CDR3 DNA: TGTGCCAGCAGCGTAGGAGCCCTAAATGAGCAGTTCTTC; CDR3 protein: CASSVGALNEQFF
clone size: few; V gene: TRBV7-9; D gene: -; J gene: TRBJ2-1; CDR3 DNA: TGTGCCAGCAGCGATAGGGCTAGCGGAGGACAGTGGCAGTTCTTC; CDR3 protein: CASSDRASGGQWQFF
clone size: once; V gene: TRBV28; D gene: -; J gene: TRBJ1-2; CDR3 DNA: TGTGCCAGCAGTTTGGCCCACTATGGCTACACCTTC; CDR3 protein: CASSLAHYGYTF
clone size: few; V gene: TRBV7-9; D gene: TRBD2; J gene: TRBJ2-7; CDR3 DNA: TGTGCCAGCAGCGGGACTAGCGGAGCCTACGAGCAGTACTTC; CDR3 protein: CASSGTSGAYEQYF
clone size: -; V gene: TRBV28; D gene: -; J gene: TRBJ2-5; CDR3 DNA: TGTGCCAGCAGCTATCCCCAACGGACAGAAGAGACCCAGTACTTC; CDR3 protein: CASSYPQRTEETQYF
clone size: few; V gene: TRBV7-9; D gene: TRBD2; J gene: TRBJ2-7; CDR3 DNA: TGTGCCAGCAGCTTATTAGCGGGGAGGTCCGACGAGCAGTACTTC; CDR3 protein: CASSLLAGRSDEQYF